What follows is one TCR beta chain and its context. Its antigen remains unidentified. The sample belongs to a study of early stage breast cancer tumors. Study-wide context: About 80% of the 16 invasive tumors were ER+, PR+ and HER2-. Samples were sequenced at 9 to 10-fold average coverage.

The V gene's germline CDR1 is SGHRS and CDR2 YFSETQ. There are 16 residues in the CDR3. Study conclusions and caveats: Commonly generated sequences made up most enriched TCRB sequences shared between patients.

The method was immunoSEQ multiplex PCR; TCRdb's version includes in-frame clones alone and lacks a portion of them. The sample consists of tens of thousands of clones, around three quarters of them appearing once. Sequenced material: blood. This rearrangement joins TRBV5-1 to TRBJ2-7; 7 bases fit TRBD2. The sequence derives from a person aged 25 to 45 with breast cancer. The CDR3 here is CASSIPVGGPSDEQYF. DNA of the CDR3: TGCGCTTCCTCCATTCCGGTGGGAGGGCCAAGCGACGAGCAGTACTTC.